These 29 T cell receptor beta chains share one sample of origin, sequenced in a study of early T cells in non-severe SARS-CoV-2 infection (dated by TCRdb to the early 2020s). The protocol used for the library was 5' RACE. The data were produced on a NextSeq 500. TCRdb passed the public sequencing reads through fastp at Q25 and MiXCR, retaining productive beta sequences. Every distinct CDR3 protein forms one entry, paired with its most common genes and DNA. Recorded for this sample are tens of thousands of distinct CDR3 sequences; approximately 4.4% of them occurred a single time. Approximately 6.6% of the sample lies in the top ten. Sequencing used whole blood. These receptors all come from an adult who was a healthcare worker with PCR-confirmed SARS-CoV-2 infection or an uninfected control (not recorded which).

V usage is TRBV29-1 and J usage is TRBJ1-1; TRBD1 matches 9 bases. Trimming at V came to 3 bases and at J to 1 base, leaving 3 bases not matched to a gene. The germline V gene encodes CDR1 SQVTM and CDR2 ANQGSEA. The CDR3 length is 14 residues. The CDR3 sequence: CSVDRGQGNTEAFF. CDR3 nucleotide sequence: TGCAGCGTTGACCGGGGACAGGGGAACACTGAAGCTTTCTTT.

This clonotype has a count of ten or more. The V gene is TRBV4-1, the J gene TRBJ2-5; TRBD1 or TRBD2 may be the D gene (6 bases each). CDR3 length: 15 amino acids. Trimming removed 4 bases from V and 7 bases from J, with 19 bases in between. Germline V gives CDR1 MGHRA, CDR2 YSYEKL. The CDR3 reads CASSPTLGGLVTQYF. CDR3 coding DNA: TGCGCCAGCAGCCCGACCCTAGGGGGGCTGGTGACCCAGTACTTC.

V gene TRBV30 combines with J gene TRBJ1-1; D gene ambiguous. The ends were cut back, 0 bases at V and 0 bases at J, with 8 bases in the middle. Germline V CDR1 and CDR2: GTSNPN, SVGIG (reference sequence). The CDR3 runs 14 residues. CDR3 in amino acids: CAWSVPPVNTEAFF. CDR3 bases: TGTGCCTGGAGTGTACCCCCAGTGAACACTGAAGCTTTCTTT.

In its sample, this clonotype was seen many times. Written as DNA, the CDR3 is TGTGCCAGCTCACCACCTCAGGCAGGGCGCTACACCAACTCTGGAAACACCATATATTTT. This sequence encodes CASSPPQAGRYTNSGNTIYF. The chain couples TRBV18 to TRBJ1-3, with a weak D call TRBD1 (5 bases). CDR1 and CDR2 from the germline V gene are KGHSH and LQKENI. Trimming removed 0 bases from V and 0 bases from J, with 21 bases in between. This CDR3 comprises 20 residues.

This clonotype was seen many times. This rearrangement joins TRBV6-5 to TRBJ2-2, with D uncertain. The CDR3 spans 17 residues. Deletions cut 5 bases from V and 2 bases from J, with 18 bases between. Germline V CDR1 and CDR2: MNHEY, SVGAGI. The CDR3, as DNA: TGTGCCAGCAGTAACCACGTGGGCCAGCTCAACACCGGGGAGCTGTTTTTT. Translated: CASSNHVGQLNTGELFF.

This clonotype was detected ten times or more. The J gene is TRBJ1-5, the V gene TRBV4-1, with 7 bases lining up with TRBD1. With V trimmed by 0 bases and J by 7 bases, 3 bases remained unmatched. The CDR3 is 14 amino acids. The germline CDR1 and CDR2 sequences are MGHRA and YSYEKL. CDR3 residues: CASSQETGVQPQHF. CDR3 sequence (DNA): TGCGCCAGCAGCCAAGAAACAGGGGTGCAGCCCCAGCATTTT.

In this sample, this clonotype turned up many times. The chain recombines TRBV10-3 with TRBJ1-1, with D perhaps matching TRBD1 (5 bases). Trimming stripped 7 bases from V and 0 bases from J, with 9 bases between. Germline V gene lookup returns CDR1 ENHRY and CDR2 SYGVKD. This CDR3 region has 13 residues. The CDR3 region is CAITHRLNTEAFF. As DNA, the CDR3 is TGTGCCATCACACACAGGTTGAACACTGAAGCTTTCTTT.

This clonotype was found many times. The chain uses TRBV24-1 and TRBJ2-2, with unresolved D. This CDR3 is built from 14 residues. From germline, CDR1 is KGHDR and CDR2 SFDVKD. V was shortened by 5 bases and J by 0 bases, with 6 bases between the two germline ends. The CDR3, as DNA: TGTGCCACCAGTGGAAAGACGAACACCGGGGAGCTGTTTTTT. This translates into CATSGKTNTGELFF.

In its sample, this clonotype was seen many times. The CDR3, as DNA: TGCGCCAGCAGCTTGGGGACAGGGGTGCCGAGCTCCTATAATTCACCCCTCCACTTT. Translation gives CASSLGTGVPSSYNSPLHF. The chain recombines TRBV5-1 with TRBJ1-6, with TRBD1 matching 9 bases. V shed 0 bases, J shed 0 bases, and the junction held 7 bases outside the gene matches. The CDR3 runs 19 residues. Germline assignment: CDR1 SGHRS and CDR2 YFSETQ.

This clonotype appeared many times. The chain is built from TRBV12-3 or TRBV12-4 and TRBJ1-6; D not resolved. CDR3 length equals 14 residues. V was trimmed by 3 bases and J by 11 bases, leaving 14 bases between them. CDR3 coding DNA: TGTGCCAGCAGTTTTGATGGGCTTGGGGCACCCCTCCACTTT. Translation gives CASSFDGLGAPLHF.

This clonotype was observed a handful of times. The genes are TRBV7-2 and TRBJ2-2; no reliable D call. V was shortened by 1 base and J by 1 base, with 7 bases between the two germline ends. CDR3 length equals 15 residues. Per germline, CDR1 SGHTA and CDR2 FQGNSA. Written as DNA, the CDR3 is TGTGCCAGCAGCTTAGGACCCAGGAACACCGGGGAGCTGTTTTTT. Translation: CASSLGPRNTGELFF.

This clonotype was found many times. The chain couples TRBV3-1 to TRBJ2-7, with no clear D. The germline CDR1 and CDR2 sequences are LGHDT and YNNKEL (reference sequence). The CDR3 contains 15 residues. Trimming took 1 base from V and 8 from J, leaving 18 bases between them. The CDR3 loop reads CASSQVGQRGVKQYF. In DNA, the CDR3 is TGTGCCAGCAGCCAAGTAGGGCAGCGAGGAGTGAAGCAGTACTTC.

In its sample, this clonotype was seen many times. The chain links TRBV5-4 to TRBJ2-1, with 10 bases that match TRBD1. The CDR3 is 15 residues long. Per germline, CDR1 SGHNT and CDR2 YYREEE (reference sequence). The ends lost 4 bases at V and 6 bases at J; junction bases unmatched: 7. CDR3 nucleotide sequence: TGTGCCAGCAGCCCTTCCGGGACAGGGGCCAATGAGCAGTTCTTC. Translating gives CASSPSGTGANEQFF.

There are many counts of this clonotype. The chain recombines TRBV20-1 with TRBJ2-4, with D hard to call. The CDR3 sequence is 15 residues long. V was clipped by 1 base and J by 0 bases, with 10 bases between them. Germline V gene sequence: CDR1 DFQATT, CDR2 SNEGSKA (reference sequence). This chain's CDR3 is CSARGGVLAKNIQYF. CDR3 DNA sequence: TGCAGTGCTAGAGGTGGTGTACTAGCCAAAAACATTCAGTACTTC.

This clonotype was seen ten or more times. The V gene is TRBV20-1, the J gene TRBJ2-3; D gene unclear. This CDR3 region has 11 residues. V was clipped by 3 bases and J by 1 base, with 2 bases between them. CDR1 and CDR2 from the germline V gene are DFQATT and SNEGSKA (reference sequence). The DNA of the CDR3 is TGCAGTGCTAGCCGCACAGATACGCAGTATTTT. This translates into CSASRTDTQYF.

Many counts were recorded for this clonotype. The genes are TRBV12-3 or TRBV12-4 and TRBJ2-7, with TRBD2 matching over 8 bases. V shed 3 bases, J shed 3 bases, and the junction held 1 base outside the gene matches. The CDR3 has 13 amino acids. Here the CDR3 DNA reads TGTGCCAGCAGTTTTAGCGGGATCTACGAGCAGTACTTC. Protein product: CASSFSGIYEQYF.

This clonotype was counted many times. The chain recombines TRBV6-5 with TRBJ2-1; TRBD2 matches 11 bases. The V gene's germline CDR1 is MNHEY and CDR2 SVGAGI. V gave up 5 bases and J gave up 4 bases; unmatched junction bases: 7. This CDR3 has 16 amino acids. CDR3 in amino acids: CASSNSGGARYNEQFF. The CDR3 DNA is TGTGCCAGCAGTAATAGCGGGGGGGCCCGGTACAATGAGCAGTTCTTC.

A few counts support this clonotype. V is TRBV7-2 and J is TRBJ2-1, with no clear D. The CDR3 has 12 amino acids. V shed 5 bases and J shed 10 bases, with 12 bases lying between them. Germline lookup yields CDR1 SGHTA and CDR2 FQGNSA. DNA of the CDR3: TGTGCCAGCAGCCCGTTCGGAAGGGAGCAGTTCTTC. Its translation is CASSPFGREQFF.

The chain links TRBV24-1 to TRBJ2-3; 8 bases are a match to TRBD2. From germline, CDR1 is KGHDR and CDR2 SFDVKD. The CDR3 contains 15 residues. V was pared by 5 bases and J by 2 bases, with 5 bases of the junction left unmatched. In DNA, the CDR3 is TGTGCCACCAGTGCTCAGCGGGAGATCACAGATACGCAGTATTTT. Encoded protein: CATSAQREITDTQYF.

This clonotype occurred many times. Here the CDR3 reads CASSFRRVPYNEQFF. CDR3 nucleotide sequence: TGTGCCAGCAGTTTTCGACGGGTTCCCTACAATGAGCAGTTCTTC. This sequence joins TRBV12-3 or TRBV12-4 and TRBJ2-1; no reliable D call. V lost 3 bases and J lost 2, with 11 bases in between. This CDR3 spans 15 amino acids.

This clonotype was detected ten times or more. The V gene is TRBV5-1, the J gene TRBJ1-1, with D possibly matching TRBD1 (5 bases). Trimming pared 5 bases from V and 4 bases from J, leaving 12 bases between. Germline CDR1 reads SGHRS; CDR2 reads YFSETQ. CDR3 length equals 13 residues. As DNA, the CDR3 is TGCGCCAGCAGTTCAGGGCTGAGCACTGAAGCTTTCTTT. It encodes CASSSGLSTEAFF.

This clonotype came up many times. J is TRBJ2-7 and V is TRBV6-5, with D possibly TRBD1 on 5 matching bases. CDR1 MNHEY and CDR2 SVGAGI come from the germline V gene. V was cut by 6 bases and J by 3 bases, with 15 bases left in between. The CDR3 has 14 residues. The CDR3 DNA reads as TGTGCCAGCAGCAAAGACAGAGCCCTCTACGAGCAGTACTTC. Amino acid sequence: CASSKDRALYEQYF.

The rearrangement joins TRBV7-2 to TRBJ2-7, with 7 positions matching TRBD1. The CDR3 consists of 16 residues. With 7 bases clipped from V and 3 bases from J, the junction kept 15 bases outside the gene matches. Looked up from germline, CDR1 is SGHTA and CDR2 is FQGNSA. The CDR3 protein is CASTPYSGTDFYEQYF. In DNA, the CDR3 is TGTGCCAGCACCCCCTATTCTGGGACAGACTTCTACGAGCAGTACTTC.

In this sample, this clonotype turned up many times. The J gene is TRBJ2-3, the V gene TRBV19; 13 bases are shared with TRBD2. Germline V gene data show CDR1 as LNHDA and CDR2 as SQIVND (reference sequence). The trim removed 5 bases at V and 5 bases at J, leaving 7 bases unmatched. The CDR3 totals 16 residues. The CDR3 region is CASSRTSGGIIDTQYF. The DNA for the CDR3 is TGTGCCAGTAGTCGGACTAGCGGGGGCATTATAGATACGCAGTATTTT.

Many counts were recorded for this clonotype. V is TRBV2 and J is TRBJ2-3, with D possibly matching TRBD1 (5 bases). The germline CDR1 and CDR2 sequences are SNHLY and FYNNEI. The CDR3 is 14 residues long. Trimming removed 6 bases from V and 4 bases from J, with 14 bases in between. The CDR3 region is CASSDSFLADTQYF. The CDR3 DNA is TGTGCCAGCAGCGACAGTTTCTTGGCAGATACGCAGTATTTT.

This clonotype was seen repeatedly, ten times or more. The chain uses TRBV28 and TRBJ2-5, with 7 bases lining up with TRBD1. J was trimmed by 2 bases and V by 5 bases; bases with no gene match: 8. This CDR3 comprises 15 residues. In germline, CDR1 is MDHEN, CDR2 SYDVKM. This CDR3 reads CASSSPGTEQETQYF. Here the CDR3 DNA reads TGTGCCAGCAGTAGTCCCGGGACAGAGCAAGAGACCCAGTACTTC.

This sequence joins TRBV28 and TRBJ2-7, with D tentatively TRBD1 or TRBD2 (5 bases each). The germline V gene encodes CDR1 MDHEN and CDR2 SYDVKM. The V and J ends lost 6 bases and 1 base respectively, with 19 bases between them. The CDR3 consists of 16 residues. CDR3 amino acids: CASSYPGTEISYEQYF. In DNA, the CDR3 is TGTGCCAGCAGCTACCCAGGGACCGAGATATCCTACGAGCAGTACTTC.

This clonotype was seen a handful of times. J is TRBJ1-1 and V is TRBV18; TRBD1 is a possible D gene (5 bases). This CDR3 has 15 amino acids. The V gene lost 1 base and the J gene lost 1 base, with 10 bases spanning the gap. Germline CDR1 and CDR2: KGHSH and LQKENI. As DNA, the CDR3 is TGTGCCAGCTCACCACGTGAGGGGCCGAACACTGAAGCTTTCTTT. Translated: CASSPREGPNTEAFF.

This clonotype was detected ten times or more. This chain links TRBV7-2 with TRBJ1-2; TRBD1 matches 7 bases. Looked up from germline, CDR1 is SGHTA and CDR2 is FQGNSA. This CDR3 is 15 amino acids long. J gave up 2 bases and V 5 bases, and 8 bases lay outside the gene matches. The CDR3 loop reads CASSPQGVPNYGYTF. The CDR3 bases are TGTGCCAGCAGCCCCCAGGGGGTCCCAAACTATGGCTACACCTTC. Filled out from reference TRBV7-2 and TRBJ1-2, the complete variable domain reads GAGVSQSPSNKVTEKGKDVELRCDPISGHTALYWYRQSLGQGLEFLIYFQGNSAPDKSGLPSDRFSAERTGGSVSTLTIQRTQQEDSAVYLCASSPQGVPNYGYTFGSGTRLTVV.